This T cell receptor beta chain was sequenced during a study of PD-1 blockade in mismatch repair-deficient tumors. Study-wide context: All were previously treated, progressing patients with eleven to twelve mismatch repair-deficient cancer types. Study-wide points: Rapid post-treatment expansion, then contraction, generally preceding radiologic response, marked tumor-resident clones.

This clone was detected only a few times. Its cognate antigen is unknown. Every patient had mismatch repair deficiency by PCR or immunohistochemistry. TCRs were sequenced from three patients responding to pembrolizumab. V lost 5 bases, J lost 1 base, and 6 bases lay in between. The CDR3 consists of 12 residues. Looked up from germline, CDR1 is MNHEY and CDR2 is SVGAGI. Measured with immunoSEQ multiplex PCR; TCRdb has only the in-frame clones, and not every one. The sample holds tens of thousands of clones, about 85% seen once. The source is an adult with mismatch repair-deficient cancer. Material: peripheral blood, obtained 12 weeks after starting pembrolizumab. The chain recombines TRBV6-5 with TRBJ2-7; tentative D call: TRBD1 (6 bases). The CDR3 nucleotides are TGTGCCAGCAGTGGACAGTCCTACGAGCAGTACTTC. Amino acid sequence: CASSGQSYEQYF.